This TCR beta chain emerged from a study of blood T cell repertoires in COVID-19. Germline trimming cut 0 bases from V and 4 bases from J; bases unmatched to any gene: 6. CDR3 size: 15 residues. Germline CDR1 reads LNHNV; CDR2 reads YYDKDF (reference sequence). Authors' methods: Amplification with reference gene primers provided the estimates of nucleated cell counts. Here immunoSEQ multiplex PCR was the method, and the copy in TCRdb shows in-frame clones only, minus some. The V and J calls and clone size were taken over from that table, and D and trimming were inferred from the DNA. The table lists roughly 400,000 clones, roughly nine tenths of them singletons. Participants came from about 23 US areas, aged about 18 to 95 years. Participants had their cohort set by participant-reported clinical history. What the recovered Cohort 3 donors had was two negative PCRs, clearance, or symptom resolution.

Sample: PBMCs or T cells enriched from blood (not recorded which). The chain joins TRBV15 to TRBJ2-7; 7 bases fit TRBD1. The source of this sequence is a woman in her thirties who had recovered from COVID-19. The CDR3 nucleotides are TGTGCCACCAGCAGAGATATGGGCAGGGGGTACGAGCAGTACTTC. Protein: CATSRDMGRGYEQYF.